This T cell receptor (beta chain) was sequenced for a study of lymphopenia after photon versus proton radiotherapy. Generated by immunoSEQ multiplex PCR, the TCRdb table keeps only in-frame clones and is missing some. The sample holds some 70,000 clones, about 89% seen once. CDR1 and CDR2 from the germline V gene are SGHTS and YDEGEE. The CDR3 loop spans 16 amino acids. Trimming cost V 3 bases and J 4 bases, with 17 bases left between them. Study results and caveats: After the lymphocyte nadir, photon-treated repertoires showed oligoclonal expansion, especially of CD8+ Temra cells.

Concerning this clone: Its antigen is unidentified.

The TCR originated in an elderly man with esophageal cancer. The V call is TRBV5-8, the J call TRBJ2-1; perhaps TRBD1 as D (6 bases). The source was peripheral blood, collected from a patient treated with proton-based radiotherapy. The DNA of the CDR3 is TGTGCCAGCAGCTGGTCACAGGGCCCCCCATACAATGAGCAGTTCTTC. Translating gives CASSWSQGPPYNEQFF.